Below, 5 T cell receptor beta chains from the same sample are listed, as sequenced in a study of T cell responses to AZD1222 COVID-19 vaccine. The table came from immunoSEQ multiplex PCR; TCRdb's copy has only in-frame clones and leaves some out. This sample has under 150,000 clones, with 75% to 95% found just once. Sequences were derived from peripheral blood, sampled 28 days after the second AZD1222 dose. The receptors derive from an adult who received the AZD1222 COVID-19 vaccine.

This chain links TRBV7-6 with TRBJ2-5, with 11 nucleotides matching TRBD1. This CDR3 has 16 residues. Trimming removed 5 bases from V and 4 bases from J; junction bases left unmatched: 9. Germline values: CDR1 SGHVS, CDR2 FNYEAQ. The CDR3: CASSPWTGGKGETQYF. Here the CDR3 DNA reads TGTGCCAGCAGCCCATGGACAGGGGGCAAGGGAGAGACCCAGTACTTC.

This chain connects TRBV3-1 (or the pseudogene TRBV3-2) to TRBJ1-5, with a possible D match to TRBD1 (5 bases). Germline CDR1 LGHDT, CDR2 YNNKEL (reference sequence). The CDR3 is 15 amino acids. Trimming took 8 bases from V and 3 from J, leaving 17 bases between them. The CDR3 reads CASALSGTNNQPQHF. DNA for the CDR3: TGTGCCAGCGCCTTGTCAGGGACTAACAATCAGCCCCAGCATTTT.

This clone is a singleton in its sample. The gene calls are TRBV6-5 and TRBJ1-1; D gene uncertain. Germline-derived CDR1 and CDR2 are MNHEY and SVGAGI. The V and J ends lost 4 bases and 1 base respectively, with 10 bases between them. The length of the CDR3 is 14 residues. In nucleotides, the CDR3 is TGTGCCAGCAGTTCTCCTCCACCGAACACTGAAGCTTTCTTT. It yields the protein CASSSPPPNTEAFF.

V is TRBV5-4 and J is TRBJ2-7; D might be TRBD1 (6 bases). In germline, CDR1 is SGHNT, CDR2 YYREEE (reference sequence). The CDR3 is 14 amino acids. Trimming pared 0 bases from V and 3 bases from J, leaving 10 bases between. In nucleotides, the CDR3 is TGTGCCAGCAGCTTGGCAGGGGATGACTACGAGCAGTACGTC. Translating gives CASSLAGDDYEQYV.

V is TRBV2 and J is TRBJ2-5; D tentatively reads TRBD1 or TRBD2 (5 bases each). The ends were cut back, 4 bases at V and 1 base at J, with 16 bases in the middle. The CDR3 length is 16 residues. Germline V gene sequence: CDR1 SNHLY, CDR2 FYNNEI. CDR3 loop: CASSGSLGVAQETQYF. The CDR3 DNA reads TGTGCCAGCAGTGGGTCCCTGGGGGTAGCCCAAGAGACCCAGTACTTC.